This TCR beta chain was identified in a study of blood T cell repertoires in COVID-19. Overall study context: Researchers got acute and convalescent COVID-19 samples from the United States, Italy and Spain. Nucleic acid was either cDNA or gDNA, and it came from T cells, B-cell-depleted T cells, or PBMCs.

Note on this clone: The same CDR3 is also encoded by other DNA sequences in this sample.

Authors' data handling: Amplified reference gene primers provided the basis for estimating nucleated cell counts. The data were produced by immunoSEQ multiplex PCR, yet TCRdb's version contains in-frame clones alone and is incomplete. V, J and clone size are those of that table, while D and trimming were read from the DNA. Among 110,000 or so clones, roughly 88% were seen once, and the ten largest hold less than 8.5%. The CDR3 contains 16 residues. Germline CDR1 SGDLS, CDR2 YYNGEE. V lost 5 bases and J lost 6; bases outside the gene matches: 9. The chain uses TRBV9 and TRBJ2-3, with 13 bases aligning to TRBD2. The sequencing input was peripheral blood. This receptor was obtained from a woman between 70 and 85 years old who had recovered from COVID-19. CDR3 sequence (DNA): TGTGCCAGCAGTCCTCAGACTAGCGGGGGGCTGGATACGCAGTATTTT. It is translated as CASSPQTSGGLDTQYF.